This entry lists 13 T cell receptor beta chains sequenced from one sample in a study of blood T cell repertoires in COVID-19. Repertoires were generated with immunoSEQ multiplex PCR, while TCRdb's copy carries only in-frame clones and drops some. The repertoire holds fewer than 20,000 clones, with more than 85% as singletons. The sample taken for sequencing was peripheral blood. These receptors were collected from a human donor in a cohort sampled during active COVID-19.

This chain joins TRBV7-3 and TRBJ2-1, with D perhaps TRBD1 (6 bases). V was pared by 1 base and J by 2 bases, with 12 bases between. Germline assignment: CDR1 SGHTA and CDR2 FQGTGA. The CDR3 runs to 16 residues. CDR3 nucleotide sequence: TGTGCCAGCAGCTTAAATGGGGGCGGCACCTACAATGAGCAGTTCTTC. Amino acid sequence: CASSLNGGGTYNEQFF.

The J gene is TRBJ2-7, the V gene TRBV9; 10 positions agree with TRBD2. The CDR3 loop spans 13 amino acids. The ends lost 5 bases at V and 6 bases at J; junction bases unmatched: 5. Germline assignment: CDR1 SGDLS and CDR2 YYNGEE. The CDR3 protein is CASSLAGAGEQYF. The CDR3 nucleotides read TGTGCCAGCAGTCTAGCGGGGGCTGGCGAGCAGTACTTC.

This rearrangement joins TRBV5-6 to TRBJ1-4; 10 bases are shared with TRBD1. Germline CDR1 SGHDT, CDR2 YYEEEE. The CDR3 is 16 amino acids. Trimming at V came to 3 bases and at J to 7 bases, leaving 9 bases not matched to a gene. The CDR3 DNA reads TGTGCCAGCAGCTACGGGAGATGGACAGGGGGTGAAAAACTGTTTTTT. This codes for CASSYGRWTGGEKLFF.

The chain recombines TRBV7-2 with TRBJ2-5; unclear D gene. Germline values: CDR1 SGHTA, CDR2 FQGNSA. The CDR3 spans 13 residues. V gave up 11 bases and J gave up 5 bases, with 18 bases separating them. The CDR3 here is CAGSSRPRETQYF. The CDR3 DNA reads TGTGCCGGGTCCTCTAGGCCTCGCGAGACCCAGTACTTC.

The J gene is TRBJ2-5, the V gene TRBV19, with D possibly being TRBD1 (6 bases). The CDR3 consists of 16 residues. From germline, CDR1 is LNHDA and CDR2 SQIVND (reference sequence). V dropped 5 bases and J dropped 2 bases, with 18 bases sitting between them. As DNA, the CDR3 is TGTGCCAGTAGTTCTATAAAATTTGACAGGCAAGAGACCCAGTACTTC. Its protein is CASSSIKFDRQETQYF. Full variable domain (outside the CDR3, taken from reference TRBV19 and TRBJ2-5): DGGITQSPKYLFRKEGQNVTLSCEQNLNHDAMYWYRQDPGQGLRLIYYSQIVNDFQKGDIAEGYSVSREKKESFPLTVTSAQKNPTAFYLCASSSIKFDRQETQYFGPGTRLLVL.

The gene calls are TRBV18 and TRBJ2-7, with 10 bases that match TRBD2. CDR1 is KGHSH, CDR2 LQKENI, per germline. With V trimmed by 4 bases and J by 3 bases, 18 bases remained unmatched. CDR3 length: 19 residues. The CDR3 reads CASSRGTVAGGPISYEQYF. CDR3 nucleotides: TGTGCCAGCTCACGAGGGACGGTAGCGGGGGGCCCCATCAGCTACGAGCAGTACTTC. Full variable domain (missing parts from reference TRBV18 and TRBJ2-7): NAGVMQNPRHLVRRRGQEARLRCSPMKGHSHVYWYRQLPEEGLKFMVYLQKENIIDESGMPKERFSAEFPKEGPSILRIQQVVRGDSAAYFCASSRGTVAGGPISYEQYFGPGTRLTVT.

The chain joins TRBV18 to TRBJ1-2, with D possibly being TRBD1 (6 bases). This CDR3 has 15 residues. Per the germline V gene, CDR1 is KGHSH and CDR2 is LQKENI. The V end lost 3 bases, the J end lost 5 bases, and 16 bases lay between the germline ends. The CDR3 spells CASSPLNRDSYGYTF. The CDR3 DNA is TGTGCCAGCTCACCCCTAAACAGGGATTCTTATGGCTACACCTTC.

This sequence joins TRBV19 and TRBJ1-5, with no clear D. The germline V gene encodes CDR1 LNHDA and CDR2 SQIVND (reference sequence). With 6 bases removed from V and 5 bases from J, the gap between germline ends came to 8 bases. The length of the CDR3 is 12 residues. DNA for the CDR3: TGTGCCAGTAGGACTTGGGATCAGCCCCAGCATTTT. Protein sequence: CASRTWDQPQHF. The full variable domain, rest sourced from reference TRBV19 and TRBJ1-5, is DGGITQSPKYLFRKEGQNVTLSCEQNLNHDAMYWYRQDPGQGLRLIYYSQIVNDFQKGDIAEGYSVSREKKESFPLTVTSAQKNPTAFYLCASRTWDQPQHFGDGTRLSIL.

The V and J genes are TRBV19 and TRBJ2-7; D possibly corresponds to TRBD1 (7 bases). Trimming took off 5 bases at V and 3 bases at J, with 14 bases between the two ends. The CDR3 is made up of 14 amino acids. Germline V gene data show CDR1 as LNHDA and CDR2 as SQIVND (reference sequence). CDR3 in amino acids: CASSGGTAFYEQYF. CDR3 sequence (DNA): TGTGCCAGTAGTGGCGGGACAGCGTTCTACGAGCAGTACTTC. The full variable domain, rest sourced from reference TRBV19 and TRBJ2-7, is DGGITQSPKYLFRKEGQNVTLSCEQNLNHDAMYWYRQDPGQGLRLIYYSQIVNDFQKGDIAEGYSVSREKKESFPLTVTSAQKNPTAFYLCASSGGTAFYEQYFGPGTRLTVT.

This chain uses TRBV7-6 with TRBJ2-5; the D gene is possibly TRBD1 (6 bases). The CDR3 is 13 amino acids. Germline values: CDR1 SGHVS, CDR2 FNYEAQ. V lost 4 bases to trimming and J lost 2 bases, with 8 bases between them. The CDR3 reads CASSWTVQETQYF. For the CDR3, the DNA is TGTGCCAGCAGCTGGACAGTGCAAGAGACCCAGTACTTC.

This clone occurred once. This chain uses TRBV19 with TRBJ2-3; D perhaps matches TRBD2 (6 bases). The germline CDR1 and CDR2 sequences are LNHDA and SQIVND (reference sequence). The V end lost 5 bases, the J end lost 3 bases, and 6 bases lay between the germline ends. The CDR3 length is 12 residues. CDR3: CASSRGTDTQYF. The CDR3, as DNA: TGTGCCAGTAGTCGGGGGACAGATACGCAGTATTTT. The full variable domain, in which reference TRBV19 and TRBJ2-3 provide the parts outside the CDR3, is DGGITQSPKYLFRKEGQNVTLSCEQNLNHDAMYWYRQDPGQGLRLIYYSQIVNDFQKGDIAEGYSVSREKKESFPLTVTSAQKNPTAFYLCASSRGTDTQYFGPGTRLTVL.

There are a few counts of this clone. The gene calls are TRBV19 and TRBJ2-1; D is perhaps TRBD1 (5 bases). The CDR3 is made up of 12 amino acids. V dropped 1 base and J dropped 10 bases, with 8 bases sitting between them. Per germline, CDR1 LNHDA and CDR2 SQIVND (reference sequence). CDR3 amino acids: CASSIGGREQFF. The CDR3 bases are TGTGCCAGTAGTATAGGGGGCCGCGAGCAGTTCTTC.

In this sample, this clone turned up once. The chain joins TRBV18 to TRBJ1-1; the D is unclear. Between the trimmed V and J ends, which lost 5 bases and 0 bases, there was a span of 10 bases. CDR1 and CDR2 (germline): KGHSH, LQKENI. The length of the CDR3 is 14 residues. Written as DNA, the CDR3 is TGTGCCAGCTCAGGCCTTAATATGAACACTGAAGCTTTCTTT. The encoded protein is CASSGLNMNTEAFF.